These 5 T cell receptor beta chains came from one sample sequenced in a study of T-cell memory formation after mild COVID-19. One entry per CDR3 protein, called by TCRdb with MiXCR from the 5' RACE reads. This table has 150,000 to 200,000 distinct CDR3 sequences, around a third appearing once. The sample taken for sequencing was PBMCs or a T cell subset sorted from them (not recorded which). These receptors were collected from an adult woman who had mild COVID-19 (a few samples of this study predate the infection). Cell type and time point are not known.

This rearrangement joins TRBV6-5 to TRBJ2-2; D is possibly TRBD2 (5 bases). Germline CDR1 MNHEY, CDR2 SVGAGI. The CDR3 runs 14 residues. Trimming removed 0 bases from V and 6 bases from J, with 8 bases in between. The CDR3 sequence is CASSYSGSPGELFF. The CDR3 DNA is TGTGCCAGCAGTTACTCTGGGAGTCCCGGGGAGCTGTTTTTT.

This clonotype was counted between two and nine times. The chain's CDR3 is CASSFPSGTYEQYF. Written as DNA, the CDR3 is TGTGCCAGCAGCTTCCCTAGCGGGACCTACGAGCAGTACTTC. The chain is built from TRBV7-9 and TRBJ2-7; 9 nucleotides line up with TRBD2. Germline CDR1 reads SEHNR; CDR2 reads FQNEAQ (reference sequence). The CDR3 runs to 14 residues. The J segment lost 2 bases and the V segment lost 3 bases, leaving 2 bases of the junction unmatched.

This clonotype was detected only a few times. The chain links TRBV5-1 to TRBJ2-3; 10 bases map to TRBD1. The V gene's germline CDR1 is SGHRS and CDR2 YFSETQ. The CDR3 consists of 16 residues. V lost 4 bases to trimming and J lost 5 bases; unmatched junction nucleotides: 10. This chain's CDR3 is CASSRLPGTGVDTQYF. The CDR3 region has the DNA TGCGCCAGCAGCCGCCTTCCCGGGACAGGGGTAGATACGCAGTATTTT.

The chain recombines TRBV14 with TRBJ2-5; a weak D match, TRBD2 (5 bases). The CDR3 consists of 17 residues. In germline, CDR1 is SGHDN, CDR2 FVKESK. Trimming left V 0 bases short and J 7 bases short, with 21 bases between. CDR3 protein: CASSQDRAAAARGTQYF. The CDR3 DNA is TGTGCCAGCAGCCAAGATCGGGCGGCAGCGGCTCGGGGGACCCAGTACTTC.

A few counts support this clonotype. The gene calls are TRBV4-3 and TRBJ2-1; 10 bases align to TRBD2. Germline V gene data show CDR1 as LGHNA and CDR2 as YSLEER. Trimming cost V 0 bases and J 7 bases; bases outside gene matches: 9. The CDR3 loop spans 17 amino acids. Here the CDR3 reads CASSQDLPSGRRNEQFF. CDR3 nucleotides: TGCGCCAGCAGCCAAGATCTCCCTAGCGGGAGAAGGAATGAGCAGTTCTTC.